Listed below are T cell receptor beta chains from one sample, sequenced in a study of T-cell memory formation after mild COVID-19. In TCRdb, the 5' RACE reads were re-called with MiXCR into one record per CDR3 protein. In the table there are 80,000 to 130,000 distinct CDR3 sequences, 11% of which are singletons. The sequencing sample was made of PBMCs or a T cell subset sorted from them (not recorded which). The receptors shown here come from a man younger than 30 who had mild COVID-19 (a few samples of this study predate the infection). Cell type and time point are not known. Both conserved end residues are part of each CDR3. The D gene is left open where the match is weak. Rows may omit the clone size; those that give it use once, few, many or a size class.

>.|TRBV15|few|TRBJ2-1
CATSRERQDNEQFF
>.|TRBV6-2/TRBV6-3|.|TRBJ2-7
CASSWPGGTSYEQYF
>TRBD1|TRBV4-1|few|TRBJ2-1
CASSQGDRNYNEQFF
>.|TRBV5-1|few|TRBJ1-1
CASSLDQGITEAFF
>TRBD2|TRBV20-1|.|TRBJ2-1
CSASPTSGGYNEQFF
>TRBD1|TRBV4-3|.|TRBJ1-1
CASSHEQGQNTEAFF
>TRBD1|TRBV5-1|many|TRBJ2-3
CASSLGQGATDTQYF
>.|TRBV11-2|few|TRBJ2-1
CASSLDPLAGGNEQFF
>.|TRBV15|.|TRBJ2-1
CATSRDRAYNEQFF
>.|TRBV12-5|few|TRBJ1-2
CASVLTPGPYYGYTF
>TRBD1|TRBV7-6|.|TRBJ1-2
CASSSSGGGGYTF
>.|TRBV12-3/TRBV12-4|few|TRBJ2-5
CASSYRQETQYF
>TRBD2|TRBV12-3/TRBV12-4|.|TRBJ2-1
CASSPSGWQRGNEQFF
>.|TRBV7-2|many|TRBJ2-5
CASSLPIGWGLETQYF
>TRBD2|TRBV7-6|few|TRBJ2-1
CASSPPSGGNEQFF
>.|TRBV5-1|many|TRBJ1-1
CASSFWGNTEAFF
>TRBD1|TRBV4-2|once|TRBJ2-2
CASTDRGGLTGELFF
>.|TRBV11-2|.|TRBJ2-7
CASSQIVRVYEQYF
>.|TRBV12-3/TRBV12-4|many|TRBJ2-1
CASMWGRSGDEQFF
>TRBD1|TRBV7-3|few|TRBJ2-5
CASSLTGGEETQYF
>TRBD2|TRBV7-9|few|TRBJ2-1
CASSTSSGGPYNEQFF
>.|TRBV9|.|TRBJ1-5
CASSAGTANQPQHF
>.|TRBV3-1|many|TRBJ1-2
CASSQGASGVGPGYGYTF
>.|TRBV29-1|few|TRBJ1-2
CSVEDRGNYGYTF
>TRBD2|TRBV4-1|.|TRBJ2-3
CASSHAGGGDTQYF
>.|TRBV27|.|TRBJ2-7
CASSLIRDEEQYF
>TRBD1|TRBV7-2|few|TRBJ2-3
CASSSGTGISTDTQYF
>TRBD1|TRBV30|few|TRBJ1-5
CAQHGQGNQPQHF
>.|TRBV27|.|TRBJ2-5
CASSFHRGWETQYF
>TRBD1|TRBV29-1|.|TRBJ1-5
CSVGDREDQPQHF
>.|TRBV7-6|few|TRBJ2-1
CASSLDRTGGHYNEQFF
>.|TRBV2|few|TRBJ1-6
CARLPGQGRIGSPLHF
>TRBD1|TRBV4-2|few|TRBJ2-3
CASSQSPRDSNTDTQYF
>.|TRBV4-3|.|TRBJ1-1
CASRLSAGLNTEAFF
>.|TRBV13|.|TRBJ2-5
CASSSLGQQETQYF
>TRBD1|TRBV6-1|many|TRBJ1-6
CASRTGGYSSYNSPLHF
>.|TRBV12-3/TRBV12-4|few|TRBJ2-1
CASSSYLEIAGYNEQFF
>.|TRBV20-1|.|TRBJ2-2
CSARDGSATGELFF
>.|TRBV7-9|many|TRBJ2-5
CASSLASGETQYF
>.|TRBV2|many|TRBJ1-1
CASSERGGEKNTEAFF
>TRBD1|TRBV19|few|TRBJ1-1
CASSIGRTGNTEAFF
>.|TRBV5-6|few|TRBJ1-2
CATTAWVGNYGYTF
>TRBD2|TRBV7-6|many|TRBJ2-1
CASSSLAGGYNEQFF
>.|TRBV7-8|.|TRBJ2-3
CASTPEMDGTDTQYF
>TRBD1|TRBV6-5|few|TRBJ1-5
CASSYSSTGKNQPQHF
>TRBD1|TRBV29-1|many|TRBJ2-7
CSVQRDRGSYEQYF
>.|TRBV7-9|.|TRBJ2-2
CASSLGLKDTGELFF
>.|TRBV11-2|.|TRBJ2-2
CASQTNTGELFF
>TRBD1|TRBV4-1|.|TRBJ1-1
CASSQGQGDTEAFF
>.|TRBV4-3|.|TRBJ2-1
CASSQRSGAHNEQFF
>TRBD1|TRBV7-3|few|TRBJ2-3
CASSLGQGVDTQYF